Described below is a single T cell receptor (beta chain) sequence and its context. Its antigen is unknown. The read terminates 3 residues ahead of where the CDR3 ends, so the germline J gene completes it. This specimen belongs to a study of T cells in women clearing cervical HPV infection. Across the study: Cases: HPV16-related CIN3 or worse on histology, 2 invasive cancers. No precancer developed; the control's incident HPV16 infection cleared within 12 months. Regarding the study as a whole: Each sample's T-cell count was unknown, possibly confounding richness. CIN3+ cases had significantly higher TCR richness than controls; evenness did not differ.

Looked up from germline, CDR1 is SGHKS and CDR2 is YYEKEE (reference sequence). The CDR3 runs to 14 residues. V was clipped by 4 bases and J by 2 bases; unmatched bases: 1. Clones were sequenced by immunoSEQ multiplex PCR, and TCRdb holds only the in-frame ones, with some missing. The sample spans 20,000 to 25,000 clones; the ten largest clones claim about 9.1%. V and J are TRBV5-5 and TRBJ1-5; TRBD1 matches at 9 bases. The sequence came from a woman aged 18 to 75 with a cervical HPV16 infection that either progressed to CIN3+ or cleared (not recorded which). Sequenced sample: blood buffy coat. The part of the CDR3 DNA that was read is TGTGCCAGCAGCCGGGACAGGGGCAATCAGCCC. Its protein is CASSRDRGNQP. The whole CDR3 region reads CASSRDRGNQPQHF.